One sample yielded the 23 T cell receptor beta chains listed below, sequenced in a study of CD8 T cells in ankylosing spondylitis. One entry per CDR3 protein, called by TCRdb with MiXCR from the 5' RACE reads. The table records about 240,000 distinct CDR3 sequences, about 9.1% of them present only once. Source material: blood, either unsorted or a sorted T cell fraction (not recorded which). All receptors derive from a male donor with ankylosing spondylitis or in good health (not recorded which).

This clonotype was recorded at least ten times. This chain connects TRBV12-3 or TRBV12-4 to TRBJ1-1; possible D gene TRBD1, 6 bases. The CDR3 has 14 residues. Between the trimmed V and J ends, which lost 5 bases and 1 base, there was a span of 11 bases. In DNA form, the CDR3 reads TGTGCCAGCAGTCGTCAACAGGGGAACACTGAAGCTTTCTTT. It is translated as CASSRQQGNTEAFF.

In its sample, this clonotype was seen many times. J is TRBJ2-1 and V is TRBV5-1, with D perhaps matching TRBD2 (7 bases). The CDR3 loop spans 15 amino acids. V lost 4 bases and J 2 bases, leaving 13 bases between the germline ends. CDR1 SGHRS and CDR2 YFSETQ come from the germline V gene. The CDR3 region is CASSDGGDTYNEQFF. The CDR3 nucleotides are TGCGCCAGCAGCGATGGGGGGGACACCTACAATGAGCAGTTCTTC.

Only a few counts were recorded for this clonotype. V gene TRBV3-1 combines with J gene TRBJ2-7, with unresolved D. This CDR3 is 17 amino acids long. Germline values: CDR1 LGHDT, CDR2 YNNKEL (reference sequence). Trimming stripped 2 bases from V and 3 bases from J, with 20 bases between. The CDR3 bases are TGTGCCAGCAGCCAACGTCCCCGGGCCTCTCCGTTCTACGAGCAGTACTTC. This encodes CASSQRPRASPFYEQYF.

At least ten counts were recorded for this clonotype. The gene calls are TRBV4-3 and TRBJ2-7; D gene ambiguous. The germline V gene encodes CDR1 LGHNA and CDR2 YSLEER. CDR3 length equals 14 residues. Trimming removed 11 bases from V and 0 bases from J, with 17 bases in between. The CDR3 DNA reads TGCGCCGCCTCCCAACTTCGACTCTCCTACGAGCAGTACTTC. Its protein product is CAASQLRLSYEQYF.

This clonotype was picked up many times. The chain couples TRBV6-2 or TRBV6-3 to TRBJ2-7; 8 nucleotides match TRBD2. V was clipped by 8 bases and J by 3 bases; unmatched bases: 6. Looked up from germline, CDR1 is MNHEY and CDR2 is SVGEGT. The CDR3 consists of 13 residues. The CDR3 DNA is TGTGCCAGCTTTGGCGGGGGGTACTACGAGCAGTACTTC. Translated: CASFGGGYYEQYF.

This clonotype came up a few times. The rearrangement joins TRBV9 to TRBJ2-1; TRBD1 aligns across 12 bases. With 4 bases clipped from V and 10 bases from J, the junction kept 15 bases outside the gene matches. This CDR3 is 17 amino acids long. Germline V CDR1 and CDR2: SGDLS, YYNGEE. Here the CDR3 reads CASSPSAGGQGAREQFF. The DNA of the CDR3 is TGTGCCAGCAGCCCTTCGGCAGGGGGACAGGGGGCCAGAGAGCAGTTCTTC.

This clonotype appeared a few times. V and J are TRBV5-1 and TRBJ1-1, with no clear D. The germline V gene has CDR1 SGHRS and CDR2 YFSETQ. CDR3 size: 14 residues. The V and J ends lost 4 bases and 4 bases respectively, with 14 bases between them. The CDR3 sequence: CASSPGGEPTEAFF. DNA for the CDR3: TGCGCCAGCAGCCCTGGCGGGGAGCCCACTGAAGCTTTCTTT. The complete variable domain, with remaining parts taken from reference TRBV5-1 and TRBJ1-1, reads KAGVTQTPRYLIKTRGQQVTLSCSPISGHRSVSWYQQTPGQGLQFLFEYFSETQRNKGNFPGRFSGRQFSNSRSEMNVSTLELGDSALYLCASSPGGEPTEAFFGQGTRLTVV.

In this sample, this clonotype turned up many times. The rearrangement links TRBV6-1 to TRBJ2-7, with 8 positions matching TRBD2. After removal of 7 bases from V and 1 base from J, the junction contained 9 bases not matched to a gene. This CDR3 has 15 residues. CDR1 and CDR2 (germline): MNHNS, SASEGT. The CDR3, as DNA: TGTGCCAGCATCCCCGGACTAGCAGAATCCTACGAGCAGTACTTC. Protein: CASIPGLAESYEQYF.

The CDR3 here is CASSLEFPQETQYF. The CDR3 DNA is TGTGCCAGCAGCTTGGAATTCCCCCAAGAGACCCAGTACTTC. The gene calls are TRBV7-9 and TRBJ2-5; D unclear. Germline CDR1 SEHNR, CDR2 FQNEAQ (reference sequence). Trimming took 3 bases from V and 1 from J, leaving 9 bases between them. There are 14 residues in the CDR3.

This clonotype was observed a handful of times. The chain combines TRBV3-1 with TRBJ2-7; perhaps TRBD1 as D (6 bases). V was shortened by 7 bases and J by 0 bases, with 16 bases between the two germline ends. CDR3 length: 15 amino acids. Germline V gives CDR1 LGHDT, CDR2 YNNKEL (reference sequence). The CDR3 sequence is CASTTTHRASYEQYF. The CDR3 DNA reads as TGTGCCAGCACCACCACGCACAGGGCCTCCTACGAGCAGTACTTC.

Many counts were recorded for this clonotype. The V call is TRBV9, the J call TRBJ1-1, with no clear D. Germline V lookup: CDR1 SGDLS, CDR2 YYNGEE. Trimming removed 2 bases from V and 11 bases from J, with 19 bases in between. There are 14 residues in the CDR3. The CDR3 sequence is CASSVRTDLRGAFF. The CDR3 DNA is TGTGCCAGCAGCGTGAGAACGGACCTAAGAGGCGCTTTCTTT.

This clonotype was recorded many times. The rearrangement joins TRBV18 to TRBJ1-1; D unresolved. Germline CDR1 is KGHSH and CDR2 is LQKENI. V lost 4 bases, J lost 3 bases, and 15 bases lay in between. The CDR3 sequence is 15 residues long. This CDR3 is CASSRSRELDTEAFF. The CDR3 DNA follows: TGTGCCAGCTCACGCTCAAGGGAGTTGGACACTGAAGCTTTCTTT.

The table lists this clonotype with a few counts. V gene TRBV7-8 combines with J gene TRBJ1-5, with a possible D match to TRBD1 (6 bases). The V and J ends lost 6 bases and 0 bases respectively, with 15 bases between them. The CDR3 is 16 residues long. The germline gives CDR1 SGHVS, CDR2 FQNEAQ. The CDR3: CASSLTGPLSNQPQHF. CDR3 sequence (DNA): TGTGCCAGCAGTTTGACAGGACCTCTTAGCAATCAGCCCCAGCATTTT.

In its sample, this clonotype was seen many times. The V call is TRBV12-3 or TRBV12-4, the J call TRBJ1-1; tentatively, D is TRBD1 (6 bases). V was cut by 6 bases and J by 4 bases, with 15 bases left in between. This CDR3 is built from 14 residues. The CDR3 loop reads CASSTIEGGTEAFF. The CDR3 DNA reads TGTGCCAGCAGCACCATAGAGGGGGGCACTGAAGCTTTCTTT.

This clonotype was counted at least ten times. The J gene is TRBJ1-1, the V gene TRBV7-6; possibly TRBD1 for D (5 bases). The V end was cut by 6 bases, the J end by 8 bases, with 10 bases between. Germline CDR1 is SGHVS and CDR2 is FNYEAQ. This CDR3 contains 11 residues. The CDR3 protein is CASRGEGEAFF. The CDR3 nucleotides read TGTGCCAGCAGGGGGGAGGGGGAAGCTTTCTTT.

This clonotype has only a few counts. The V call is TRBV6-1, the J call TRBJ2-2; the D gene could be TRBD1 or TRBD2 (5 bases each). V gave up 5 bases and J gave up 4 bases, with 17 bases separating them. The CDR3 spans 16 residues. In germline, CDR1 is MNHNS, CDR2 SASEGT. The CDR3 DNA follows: TGTGCCAGCAGTCCTAGGCCCGGGACGTCCACCGGGGAGCTGTTTTTT. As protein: CASSPRPGTSTGELFF.

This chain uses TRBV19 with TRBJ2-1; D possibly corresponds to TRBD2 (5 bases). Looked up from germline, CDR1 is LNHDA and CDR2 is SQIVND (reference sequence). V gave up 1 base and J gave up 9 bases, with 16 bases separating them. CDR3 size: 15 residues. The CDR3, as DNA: TGTGCCAGTAGTATAGGGAGCGGTGGGGTGGGTGAGCAGTTCTTC. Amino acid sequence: CASSIGSGGVGEQFF.

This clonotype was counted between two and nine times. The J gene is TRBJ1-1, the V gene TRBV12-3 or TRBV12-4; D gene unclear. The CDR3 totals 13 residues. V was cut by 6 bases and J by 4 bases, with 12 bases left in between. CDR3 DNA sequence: TGTGCCAGCAGAATCCAGGTATTCACTGAAGCTTTCTTT. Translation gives CASRIQVFTEAFF.

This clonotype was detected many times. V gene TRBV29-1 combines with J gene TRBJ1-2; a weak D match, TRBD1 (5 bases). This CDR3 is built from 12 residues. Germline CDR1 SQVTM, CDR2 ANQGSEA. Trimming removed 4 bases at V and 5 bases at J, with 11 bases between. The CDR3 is CSVVQGKYGYTF. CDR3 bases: TGCAGCGTTGTGCAGGGAAAATATGGCTACACCTTC.

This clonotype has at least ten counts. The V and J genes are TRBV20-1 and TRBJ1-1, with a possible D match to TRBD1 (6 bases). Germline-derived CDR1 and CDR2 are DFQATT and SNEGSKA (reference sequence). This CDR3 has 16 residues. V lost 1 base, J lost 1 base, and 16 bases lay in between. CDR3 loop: CSARGARTGANTEAFF. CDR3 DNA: TGCAGTGCTAGAGGCGCCCGGACGGGGGCGAACACTGAAGCTTTCTTT.

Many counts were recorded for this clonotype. CDR3 region: CASSLLGGTEAFF. For the CDR3, the DNA is TGTGCCAGCAGCTTGCTAGGGGGCACTGAAGCTTTCTTT. The rearrangement uses TRBV7-2 and TRBJ1-1, with a possible D match to TRBD1 (6 bases). The CDR3 runs 13 residues. Germline CDR1 and CDR2: SGHTA and FQGNSA. V was pared by 3 bases and J by 4 bases, with 9 bases between. The variable domain in full, completed from reference TRBV7-2 and TRBJ1-1, reads GAGVSQSPSNKVTEKGKDVELRCDPISGHTALYWYRQSLGQGLEFLIYFQGNSAPDKSGLPSDRFSAERTGGSVSTLTIQRTQQEDSAVYLCASSLLGGTEAFFGQGTRLTVV.

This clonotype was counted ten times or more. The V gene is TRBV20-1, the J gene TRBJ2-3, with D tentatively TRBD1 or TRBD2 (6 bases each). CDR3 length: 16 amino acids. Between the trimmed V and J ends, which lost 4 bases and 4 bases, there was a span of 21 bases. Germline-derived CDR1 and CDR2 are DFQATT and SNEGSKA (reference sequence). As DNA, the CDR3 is TGCAGTGCTAAGGGCTGGGCCGGGGGCCTCTCAGATACGCAGTATTTT. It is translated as CSAKGWAGGLSDTQYF.

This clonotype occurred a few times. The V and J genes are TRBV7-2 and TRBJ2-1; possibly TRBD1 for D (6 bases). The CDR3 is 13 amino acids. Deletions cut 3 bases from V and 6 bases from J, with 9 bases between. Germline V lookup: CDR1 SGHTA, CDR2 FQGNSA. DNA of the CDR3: TGTGCCAGCAGCTTGAGCAGGGGCAATGAGCAGTTCTTC. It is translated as CASSLSRGNEQFF.